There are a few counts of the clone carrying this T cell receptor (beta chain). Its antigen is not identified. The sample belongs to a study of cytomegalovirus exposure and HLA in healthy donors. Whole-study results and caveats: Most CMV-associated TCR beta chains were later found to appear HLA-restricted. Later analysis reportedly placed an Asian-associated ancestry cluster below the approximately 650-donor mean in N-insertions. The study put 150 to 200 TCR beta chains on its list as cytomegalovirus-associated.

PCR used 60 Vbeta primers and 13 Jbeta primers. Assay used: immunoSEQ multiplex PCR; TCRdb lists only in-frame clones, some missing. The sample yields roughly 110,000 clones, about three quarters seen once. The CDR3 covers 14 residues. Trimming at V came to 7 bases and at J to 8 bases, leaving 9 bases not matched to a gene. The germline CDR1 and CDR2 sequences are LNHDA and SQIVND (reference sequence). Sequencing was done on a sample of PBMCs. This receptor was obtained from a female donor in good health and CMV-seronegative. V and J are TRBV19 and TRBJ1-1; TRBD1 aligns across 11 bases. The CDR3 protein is CASTTGQGGREAFF. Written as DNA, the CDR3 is TGTGCCAGTACCACGGGACAGGGGGGACGCGAAGCTTTCTTT.